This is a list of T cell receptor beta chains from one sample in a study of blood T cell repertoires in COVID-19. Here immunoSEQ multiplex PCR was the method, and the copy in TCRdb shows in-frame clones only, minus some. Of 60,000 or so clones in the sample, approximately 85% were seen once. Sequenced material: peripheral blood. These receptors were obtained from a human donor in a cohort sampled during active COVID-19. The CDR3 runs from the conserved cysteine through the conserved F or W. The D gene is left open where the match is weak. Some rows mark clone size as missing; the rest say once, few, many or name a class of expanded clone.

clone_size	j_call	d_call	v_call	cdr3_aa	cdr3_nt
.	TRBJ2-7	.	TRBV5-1	CASAERVSYEQYF	TGCGCCAGCGCCGAGAGGGTCTCCTACGAGCAGTACTTC
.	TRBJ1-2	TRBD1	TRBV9	CASSGHRGGNGYTF	TGTGCCAGCAGCGGACACAGGGGGGGGAATGGCTACACCTTC
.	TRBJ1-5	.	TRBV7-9	CASSSGFSGNQPQHF	TGTGCCAGCAGCTCAGGGTTCAGCGGCAATCAGCCCCAGCATTTT
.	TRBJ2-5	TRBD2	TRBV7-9	CASSLRLAVQETQYF	TGTGCCAGCAGCTTACGGCTAGCGGTACAAGAGACCCAGTACTTC
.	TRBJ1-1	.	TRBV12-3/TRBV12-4	CASRLENTEAFF	TGTGCCAGCAGGCTAGAGAACACTGAAGCTTTCTTT
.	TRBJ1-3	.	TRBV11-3	CASSRQEDSGNTIYF	TGTGCCAGCAGCCGCCAAGAGGACTCTGGAAACACCATATATTTT
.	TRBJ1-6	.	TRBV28	CASWGRALHF	TGTGCCTCCTGGGGGCGTGCCCTCCACTTT
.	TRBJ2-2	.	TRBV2	CASSRRLNTGELFF	TGTGCCAGCAGTAGGAGACTAAACACCGGGGAGCTGTTTTTT
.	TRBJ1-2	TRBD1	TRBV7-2	CASSVGQDYYGYTF	TGTGCCAGCAGCGTAGGACAGGACTACTATGGCTACACCTTC
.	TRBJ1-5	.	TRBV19	CASRSSGTGLGSQPQHF	TGTGCCAGTAGATCGTCAGGAACAGGTCTTGGCAGTCAGCCCCAGCATTTT
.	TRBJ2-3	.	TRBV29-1	CSVDLRYGGTDTQYF	TGCAGCGTTGATTTACGGTATGGTGGCACAGATACGCAGTATTTT
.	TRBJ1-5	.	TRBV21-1	CASSKLNQDRACQPQHF	TGTGCCAGCAGCAAACTCAACCAGGACAGGGCTTGCCAGCCCCAGCATTTT
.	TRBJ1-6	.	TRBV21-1	CASSPRVGLSSYNSPLHF	TGTGCCAGCAGCCCCAGGGTAGGGCTAAGCTCCTATAATTCACCCCTCCACTTT
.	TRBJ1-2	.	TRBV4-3	CASSQDPGGLAGYTF	TGCGCCAGCAGCCAAGACCCCGGTGGGCTAGCTGGCTACACCTTC
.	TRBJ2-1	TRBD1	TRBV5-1	CASSAGQAASYNEQFF	TGCGCCAGCAGCGCCGGACAGGCCGCCTCCTACAATGAGCAGTTCTTC
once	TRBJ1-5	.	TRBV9	CASSVGGQQPQHF	TGTGCCAGCAGCGTAGGCGGGCAGCAGCCCCAGCATTTT
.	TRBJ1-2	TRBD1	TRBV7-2	CASSSYGTGVEGYTF	TGTGCCAGCAGCTCTTATGGGACAGGGGTGGAAGGCTACACCTTC
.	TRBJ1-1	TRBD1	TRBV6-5	CASSYQQGPAFF	TGTGCCAGCAGTTACCAACAGGGGCCGGCTTTCTTT
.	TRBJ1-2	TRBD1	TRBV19	CASSRSGQGNYGYTF	TGTGCCAGTAGTCGGTCGGGACAGGGAAACTATGGCTACACCTTC
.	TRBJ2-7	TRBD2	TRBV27	CASFSGGLPYEQYF	TGTGCCAGCTTTAGCGGGGGACTCCCCTACGAGCAGTACTTC
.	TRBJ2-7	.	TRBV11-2	CASSSTGTTRGEQYF	TGTGCCAGCAGCTCAACAGGGACAACCCGTGGCGAGCAGTACTTC
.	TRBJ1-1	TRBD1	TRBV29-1	CSARRQGRNTEAFF	TGCAGCGCCCGCAGACAGGGGCGGAACACTGAAGCTTTCTTT
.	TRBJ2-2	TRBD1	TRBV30	CAWTAIRDSWTGELFF	TGTGCCTGGACCGCCATCCGGGACAGTTGGACCGGGGAGCTGTTTTTT
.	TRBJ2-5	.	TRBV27	CASSLRAESETQYF	TGTGCCAGCAGTTTGAGAGCGGAGTCAGAGACCCAGTACTTC
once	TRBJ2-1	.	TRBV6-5	CASSSWGDSGIGQFF	TGTGCCAGCAGTTCCTGGGGGGATTCGGGTATCGGGCAGTTCTTC
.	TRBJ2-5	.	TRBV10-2	CASSEEGIHETQYF	TGCGCCAGCAGTGAGGAGGGTATCCATGAGACCCAGTACTTC
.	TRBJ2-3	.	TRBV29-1	CSVGRGTASTDTQYF	TGCAGCGTTGGACGCGGGACAGCGAGCACAGATACGCAGTATTTT
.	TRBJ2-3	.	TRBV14	CASSQFGTGNTDTQYF	TGTGCCAGCAGCCAATTTGGGACTGGTAACACAGATACGCAGTATTTT